This T cell receptor beta chain stems from a study of a mutant IDH1 vaccine in newly diagnosed glioma. Overall study context: At weeks 1, 3, 5, 7, 11, 15, 19 and 23, patients received a vaccination, eight in all. Investigators started vaccination 4-6 weeks after radiotherapy alone, or with temozolomide cycles.

The repertoire was sequenced with immunoSEQ multiplex PCR; TCRdb's copy has only in-frame clones and lacks some. The data contain tens of thousands of clones, 87% of them singletons. Germline V lookup: CDR1 LNHDA, CDR2 SQIVND (reference sequence). V lost 3 bases, J lost 2 bases, and 4 bases lay in between. The CDR3 runs to 12 residues. Comment on this clone: Its matching antigen is unknown.

Specified time point: week 23, last vaccination. Topical imiquimod accompanied each vaccine dose, which consisted of 300 ug of mutant IDH1 20-mer peptide. In every donor, the tumor was a new WHO grade 3 or 4 IDH1-mutant, ATRX-lost astrocytoma. The rearrangement uses TRBV19 and TRBJ2-5; D is ambiguous. Sequencing used PBMCs, obtained from a glioma patient whose treatment included an IDH1 peptide vaccine. This sequence was found in a man between 40 and 49 years old with glioma. CDR3 coding DNA: TGTGCCAGTAGTATGGCACAAGAGACCCAGTACTTC. This translates into CASSMAQETQYF.